A selection of T cell receptor beta chains follows, all from one sample in a study of OX40 agonist ivuxolimab in advanced cancers. The repertoire was sequenced with immunoSEQ multiplex PCR; TCRdb's copy has only in-frame clones and lacks some. The data show about 78,000 clones, 85% to 95% seen once. The sample consisted of CD4+ or CD8+ T cells sorted from blood, taken in a trial of the OX40 agonist ivuxolimab. The receptors derive from an adult with an advanced solid tumor such as melanoma, head and neck, liver or kidney cancer. Both conserved end residues are part of each CDR3. D genes are given only for firm matches. Rows give clone size only sometimes, using once, few, many, or a class for an expanded clone.

v_call,j_call,clone_size,d_call,cdr3_nt,cdr3_aa
TRBV7-9,TRBJ2-7,-,-,TGTGCCAGCAGCCAAGGCGCCATTGAGTACGAGCAGTACTTC,CASSQGAIEYEQYF
TRBV2,TRBJ1-2,once,-,TGTGCCAGCAGTGAAGAGGGCCGGTACTATGGCTACACCTTC,CASSEEGRYYGYTF
TRBV5-1,TRBJ2-5,-,TRBD1,TGCGCCAGCACCGGACAGGCCGAAGAGACCCAGTACTTC,CASTGQAEETQYF
TRBV5-1,TRBJ2-2,-,-,TGCGCCAGCAGCTTGGTTGGCCTCCCGAACACCGGGGAGCTGTTTTTT,CASSLVGLPNTGELFF
TRBV4-1,TRBJ2-7,-,-,TGCGCCAGCAGCCAAGATTTGACCTACGAGCAGTACTTC,CASSQDLTYEQYF
TRBV5-4,TRBJ2-1,once,TRBD1,TGTGCCAGCAGCTTGGACTTGACAGGGAATGAGCAGTTCTTC,CASSLDLTGNEQFF
TRBV2,TRBJ2-2,once,-,TGTGCCACCATCGAGACTCGTAACACCGGGGAGCTGTTTTTT,CATIETRNTGELFF
TRBV18,TRBJ2-2,once,-,TGTGCCAGCTCATCGGACCTGGCCGGGGAGCTGTTTTTT,CASSSDLAGELFF
TRBV30,TRBJ2-1,-,TRBD2,TGTGCCTGGAGTGTAGGGACTAGCGGGGGGTACAATGAGCAGTTCTTC,CAWSVGTSGGYNEQFF
TRBV4-2,TRBJ2-6,-,-,TGTGCCAGCAGCCAAGAGGGGGGCAACGGGGCCAACGTCCTGACTTTC,CASSQEGGNGANVLTF
TRBV19,TRBJ1-2,-,-,TGTGCCAGTAGTACCCGCCGGGCCCAGGGCTACACCTTC,CASSTRRAQGYTF
TRBV30,TRBJ1-1,-,-,TGTGCCTGGAGACAAAACACTGAAGCTTTCTTT,CAWRQNTEAFF
TRBV5-1,TRBJ1-1,-,-,TGCGCCAGCACCGGGGACACTGAAGCTTTCTTT,CASTGDTEAFF
TRBV5-4,TRBJ1-1,-,-,TGTGCCAGCAGCACTCCTCGGGGACCTGAGGATGAAGCTTTCTTT,CASSTPRGPEDEAFF
TRBV27,TRBJ1-5,-,-,TGTGCCAGCAGTTTAAGTTGGATTCCCAATCAGCCCCAGCATTTT,CASSLSWIPNQPQHF
TRBV4-1,TRBJ1-2,-,TRBD1,TGCGCCAGCAGCCAGAGGACAGGGAGATATGGCTACACCTTC,CASSQRTGRYGYTF
TRBV5-1,TRBJ1-2,-,-,TGCGCCAGCAGCTTGGGAGGGAATGGCTACACCTTC,CASSLGGNGYTF
TRBV7-8,TRBJ2-2,-,TRBD2,TGTGCCAGCAGCCGAGTCGGCGGGAGGAGGGGCGGGGAGCTGTTTTTT,CASSRVGGRRGGELFF
TRBV18,TRBJ2-2,-,-,TGTGCCAGCTCACCAAGGCCCACCGGGGAGCTGTTTTTT,CASSPRPTGELFF
TRBV7-2,TRBJ2-3,-,TRBD2,TGTGCCAGCAGCCACCCAGGACTAGCGGGAACAGATACGCAGTATTTT,CASSHPGLAGTDTQYF
TRBV5-4,TRBJ2-5,-,-,TGTGCCAGCAGCTTCCCGACAGGACAAGAGACCCAGTACTTC,CASSFPTGQETQYF
TRBV30,TRBJ2-2,-,-,TGTGCCTGGAGGAGGGATGGAGACACCGGGGAGCTGTTTTTT,CAWRRDGDTGELFF
TRBV2,TRBJ1-5,-,-,TGTGCCAGCTCACAGGGACGCTTTGTCAATCAGCCCCAGCATTTT,CASSQGRFVNQPQHF
TRBV15,TRBJ2-1,-,-,TGTGCCACCAGCAGAGAGTCGCAAGATCGGCGTAAGCCATACAATGAGCAGTTCTTC,CATSRESQDRRKPYNEQFF
TRBV27,TRBJ2-1,-,-,TGTGCCAGCAGTTTTTGGGACACCAGCTCCTACAATGAGCAGTTCTTC,CASSFWDTSSYNEQFF